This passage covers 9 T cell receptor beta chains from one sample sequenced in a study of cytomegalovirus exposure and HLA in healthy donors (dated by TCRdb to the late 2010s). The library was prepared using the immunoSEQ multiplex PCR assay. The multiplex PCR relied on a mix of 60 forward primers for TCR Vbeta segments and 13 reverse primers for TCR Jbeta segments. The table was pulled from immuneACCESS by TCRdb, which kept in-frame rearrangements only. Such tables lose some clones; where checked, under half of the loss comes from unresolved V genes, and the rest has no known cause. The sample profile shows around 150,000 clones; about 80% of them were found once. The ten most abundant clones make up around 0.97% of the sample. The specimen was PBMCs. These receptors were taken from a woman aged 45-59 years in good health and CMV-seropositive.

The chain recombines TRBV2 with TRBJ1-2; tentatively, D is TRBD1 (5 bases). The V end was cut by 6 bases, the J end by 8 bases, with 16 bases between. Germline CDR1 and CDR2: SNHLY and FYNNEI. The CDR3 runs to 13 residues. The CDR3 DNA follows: TGTGCCAGCAGAGACCAGGGTATCGGCGGCTACACCTTC. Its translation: CASRDQGIGGYTF.

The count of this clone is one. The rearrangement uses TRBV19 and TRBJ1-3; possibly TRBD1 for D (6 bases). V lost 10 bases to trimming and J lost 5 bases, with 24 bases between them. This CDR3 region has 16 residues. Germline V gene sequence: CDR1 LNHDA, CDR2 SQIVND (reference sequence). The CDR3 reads CATQVGSQGQRNTIYF. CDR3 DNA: TGTGCCACCCAAGTGGGGTCGCAGGGACAACGAAACACCATATATTTT.

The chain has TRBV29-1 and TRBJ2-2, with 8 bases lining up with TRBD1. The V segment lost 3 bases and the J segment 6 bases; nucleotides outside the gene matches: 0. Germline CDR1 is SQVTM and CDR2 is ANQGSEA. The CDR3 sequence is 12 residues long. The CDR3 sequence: CSVDRGPGELFF. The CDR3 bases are TGCAGCGTTGACAGGGGGCCCGGGGAGCTGTTTTTT.

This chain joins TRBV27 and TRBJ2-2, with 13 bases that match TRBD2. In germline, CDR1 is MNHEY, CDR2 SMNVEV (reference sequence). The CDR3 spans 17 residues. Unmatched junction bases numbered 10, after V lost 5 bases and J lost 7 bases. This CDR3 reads CASSILLAGGPGGELFF. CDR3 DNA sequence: TGTGCCAGCAGTATCCTACTAGCGGGGGGGCCCGGCGGGGAGCTGTTTTTT.

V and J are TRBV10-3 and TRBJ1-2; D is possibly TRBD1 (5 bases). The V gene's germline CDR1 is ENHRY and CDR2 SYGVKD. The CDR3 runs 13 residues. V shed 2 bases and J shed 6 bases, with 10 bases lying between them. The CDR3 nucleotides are TGTGCCATCAGTGAGAGGGGAGGGCATGGCTACACCTTC. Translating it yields CAISERGGHGYTF.

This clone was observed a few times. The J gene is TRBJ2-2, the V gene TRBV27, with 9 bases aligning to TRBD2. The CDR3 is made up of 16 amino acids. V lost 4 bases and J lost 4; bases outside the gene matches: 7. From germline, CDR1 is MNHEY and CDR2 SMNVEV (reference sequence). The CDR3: CASSYTSGWVTGELFF. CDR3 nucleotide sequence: TGTGCCAGCAGTTATACTAGCGGGTGGGTCACCGGGGAGCTGTTTTTT.

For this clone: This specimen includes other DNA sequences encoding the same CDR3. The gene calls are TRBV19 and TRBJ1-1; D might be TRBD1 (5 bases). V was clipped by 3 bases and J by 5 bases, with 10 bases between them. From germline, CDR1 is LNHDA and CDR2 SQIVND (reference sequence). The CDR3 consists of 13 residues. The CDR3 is CASSIPGWTEAFF. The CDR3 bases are TGTGCCAGTAGTATCCCAGGGTGGACTGAAGCTTTCTTT.

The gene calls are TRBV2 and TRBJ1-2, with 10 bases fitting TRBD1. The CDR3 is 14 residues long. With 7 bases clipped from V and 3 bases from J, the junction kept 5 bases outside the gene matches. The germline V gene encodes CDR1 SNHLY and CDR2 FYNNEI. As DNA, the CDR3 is TGTGCCAGCATTCCGGGACAGGGGTACTATGGCTACACCTTC. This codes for CASIPGQGYYGYTF.

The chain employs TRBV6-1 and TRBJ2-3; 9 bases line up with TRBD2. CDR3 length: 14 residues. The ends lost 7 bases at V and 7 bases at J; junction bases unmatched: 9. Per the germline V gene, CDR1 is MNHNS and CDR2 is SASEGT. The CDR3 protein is CASTQRGEGYTQYF. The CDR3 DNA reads TGTGCCAGCACTCAGCGGGGGGAGGGTTATACGCAGTATTTT.